The source of this T cell receptor (beta chain) is a study of blood T cell repertoires in COVID-19. Study background: COVID-19 samples, acute and convalescent, were from the United States, Italy and Spain. Nucleic acid was either cDNA or gDNA, and it came from T cells, B-cell-depleted T cells, or PBMCs.

The sample holds a few counts of this clone. In the authors' methods: Amplification of reference gene primers was used by the study to estimate nucleated cell counts. Clones were sequenced by immunoSEQ multiplex PCR, and TCRdb holds only the in-frame ones, with some missing. That table furnishes V, J and clone size, whereas the DNA furnished D and trimming. The sample contains about 100,000 clones, about nine tenths of which appear only once. Germline values: CDR1 KGHSH, CDR2 LQKENI. This CDR3 region has 20 residues. Trimming took 3 bases from V and 1 from J; bases not matched to a gene: 18. A Seattle source enrolled patients during active infection and followed them longitudinally.

The gene calls are TRBV18 and TRBJ2-3; 8 bases are a match to TRBD1. The sequencing sample was made of peripheral blood. This sequence originates from a woman in her fifties or sixties with COVID-19, enrolled during active disease. DNA of the CDR3: TGTGCCAGCTCACCTAGCAAGAGACAGGGGCCGTACTTTCGCACAGATACGCAGTATTTT. This translates into CASSPSKRQGPYFRTDTQYF.